One and the same sample provided the 11 T cell receptor beta chains below, sequenced in a study of blood T cell repertoires in COVID-19. Assay used: immunoSEQ multiplex PCR; TCRdb lists only in-frame clones, some missing. Of approximately 450,000 clones in the sample, 75% to 90% are singletons; the top ten hold about 4.3%. Input material: peripheral blood. These receptors came from a woman aged 25 to 45 with acute or convalescent COVID-19.

The chain has TRBV19 and TRBJ1-2, with unresolved D. The CDR3 contains 14 residues. CDR1 and CDR2 from the germline V gene are LNHDA and SQIVND (reference sequence). Trimming took 1 base from V and 4 from J, leaving 10 bases between them. CDR3 coding DNA: TGTGCCAGTAGTATAGTTCGAGGCTCCTATGGCTACACCTTC. Encoded protein: CASSIVRGSYGYTF. The full variable domain, in which reference TRBV19 and TRBJ1-2 provide the parts outside the CDR3, is DGGITQSPKYLFRKEGQNVTLSCEQNLNHDAMYWYRQDPGQGLRLIYYSQIVNDFQKGDIAEGYSVSREKKESFPLTVTSAQKNPTAFYLCASSIVRGSYGYTFGSGTRLTVV.

J is TRBJ2-7 and V is TRBV27, with 10 bases lining up with TRBD1. V gave up 3 bases and J gave up 1 base; unmatched junction bases: 3. Per germline, CDR1 MNHEY and CDR2 SMNVEV (reference sequence). The CDR3 is 15 amino acids. CDR3: CASSFRQGASYEQYF. The CDR3 bases are TGTGCCAGCAGTTTTCGACAGGGGGCATCCTACGAGCAGTACTTC.

Notes on this clone: The junction does not match germline at one end; this may be a read error. The chain has TRBV12-3 or TRBV12-4 and TRBJ2-5; the match to TRBD2 covers 11 bases. The CDR3 spans 13 residues. The CDR3 DNA reads as TGTGCCAGCAGTGTAGCGGGGGGGGAGACCCAGTACTTC. Translating gives CASSVAGGETQYF.

This chain links TRBV27 with TRBJ2-7; TRBD2 matches at 9 bases. Germline loops: CDR1 MNHEY, CDR2 SMNVEV (reference sequence). V was clipped by 5 bases and J by 0 bases; unmatched bases: 8. The CDR3 totals 16 residues. This chain's CDR3 is CASSPASGDISYEQYF. The CDR3 DNA reads TGTGCCAGCAGTCCAGCTAGCGGGGACATCTCCTACGAGCAGTACTTC.

The chain uses TRBV4-2 and TRBJ2-5; TRBD2 agrees at 13 bases. The CDR3 extends over 17 amino acids. The junction had 5 bases not matched to a gene; V was cut back by 4 bases and J by 0 bases. CDR1 and CDR2 (germline): LGHNA, YNFKEQ. CDR3 amino acids: CASSRVTSGGHQETQYF. Here the CDR3 DNA reads TGTGCCAGCAGCCGTGTGACTAGCGGGGGGCACCAAGAGACCCAGTACTTC.

In its sample, this clone was seen a few times. V and J are TRBV19 and TRBJ1-5; TRBD1 might be the D (6 bases). This CDR3 has 15 amino acids. Germline CDR1 and CDR2: LNHDA and SQIVND (reference sequence). Deletions cut 7 bases from V and 0 bases from J, with 13 bases between. CDR3 residues: CASNSDRYSNQPQHF. The CDR3 coding sequence is TGTGCCAGTAACTCTGACAGGTATAGCAATCAGCCCCAGCATTTT.

This clone was counted a single time. This chain links TRBV6-7 with TRBJ1-3; D not resolved. TRBV6-7 is annotated as an ORF whose role is uncertain. Deletions cut 8 bases from V and 0 bases from J, with 23 bases between. This CDR3 is 18 amino acids long. As DNA, the CDR3 is TGTGCCAGCGGCCAACCCCACTTGGCAGGCCGCTCTGGAAACACCATATATTTT. Its translation: CASGQPHLAGRSGNTIYF.

The chain uses TRBV2 and TRBJ2-5; 8 nucleotides line up with TRBD2. Trimming at V came to 3 bases and at J to 4 bases, leaving 10 bases not matched to a gene. Germline V gene lookup returns CDR1 SNHLY and CDR2 FYNNEI. The CDR3 spans 16 residues. CDR3 nucleotides: TGTGCCAGCAGTGACTCCCTAGCGGGCGTACCAGAGACCCAGTACTTC. Translating it yields CASSDSLAGVPETQYF.

The rearrangement uses TRBV28 and TRBJ1-2, with a weak D call TRBD1 (6 bases). The CDR3 contains 13 residues. Germline loops: CDR1 MDHEN, CDR2 SYDVKM. V lost 5 bases and J 8 bases, leaving 15 bases between the germline ends. CDR3 protein: CASSPRQVQGYTF. The CDR3 DNA reads TGTGCCAGCAGTCCTAGACAGGTACAAGGCTACACCTTC.

The chain joins TRBV5-6 to TRBJ2-5, with 7 nucleotides matching TRBD2. V shed 2 bases and J 1 base; nucleotides not matched to a gene: 8. Per germline, CDR1 SGHDT and CDR2 YYEEEE. The CDR3 runs to 16 residues. CDR3 sequence (DNA): TGTGCCAGCAGCTTTCGGGCAGGGAGGGGCCAAGAGACCCAGTACTTC. Its translation is CASSFRAGRGQETQYF.

This chain uses TRBV3-1 (or the pseudogene TRBV3-2) with TRBJ1-2, with 11 nucleotides matching TRBD1. The CDR3 spans 16 residues. The V gene's germline CDR1 is LGHDT and CDR2 YNNKEL (reference sequence). The V segment lost 3 bases and the J segment 2 bases; nucleotides outside the gene matches: 5. CDR3 protein: CASSQGTGGYNYGYTF. Written as DNA, the CDR3 is TGTGCCAGCAGCCAGGGGACAGGGGGGTACAACTATGGCTACACCTTC.